The rows below give T cell receptor beta chains drawn from one sample of a study of T cells of healthy individuals. TCRdb re-called the 5' RACE reads through MiXCR, storing one row per CDR3 protein. The sample yields around 98,000 distinct CDR3 sequences, roughly 18% seen once. Receptors originate from a human donor in good health. CDR3s include the opening cysteine and the closing phenylalanine or tryptophan. The D gene is left open where the match is weak. Size tells how often a clone was seen (once, few, many) or the class of an expanded clone, and some rows leave it out.

CASSYSTGLLGNTIYF	TGTGCCAGCAGTTACAGCACAGGGTTATTAGGAAACACCATATATTTT	few	TRBV6-5	TRBJ1-3	NA
CASSKGEFYGYTF	TGTGCCAGCAGTAAGGGGGAGTTTTATGGCTACACCTTC	NA	TRBV6-5	TRBJ1-2	NA
CASSTPRGLTEAFF	TGTGCCAGCAGCACGCCGAGGGGCCTTACTGAAGCTTTCTTT	NA	TRBV7-9	TRBJ1-1	NA
CASSPRALGEQFF	TGTGCCAGTAGTCCCAGGGCGCTTGGTGAGCAGTTCTTC	many	TRBV19	TRBJ2-1	NA
CASSGSGGSHTGELFF	TGTGCCAGCAGTGGTAGCGGAGGGAGTCACACCGGGGAGCTGTTTTTT	NA	TRBV2	TRBJ2-2	NA
CSARGMGMNTEAFF	TGCAGTGCCCGAGGGATGGGCATGAACACTGAAGCTTTCTTT	many	TRBV20-1	TRBJ1-1	NA
CASSLGSGEQYF	TGTGCCAGCAGCTTAGGTTCGGGGGAGCAGTACTTC	few	TRBV7-9	TRBJ2-7	NA
CASSQVGPNTEAFF	TGCGCCAGCAGCCAAGTAGGGCCCAACACTGAAGCTTTCTTT	many	TRBV4-1	TRBJ1-1	NA
CASSNGDGKNIQYF	TGCGCCAGCAGCAACGGGGACGGCAAAAACATTCAGTACTTC	many	TRBV5-1	TRBJ2-4	NA
CASSPTGGLNEQYF	TGTGCCAGCAGCCCAACGGGGGGGCTTAACGAGCAGTACTTC	few	TRBV6-2/TRBV6-3	TRBJ2-7	TRBD2
CSAPVRQGYGYTF	TGCAGTGCCCCGGTTAGGCAGGGCTATGGCTACACCTTC	NA	TRBV20-1	TRBJ1-2	NA
CASSLTLAGEETQYF	TGTGCCAGCAGTTTAACCCTAGCGGGGGAGGAGACCCAGTACTTC	many	TRBV12-3/TRBV12-4	TRBJ2-5	TRBD2
CSAPTLYWEQFF	TGCAGTGCCCCAACCCTGTATTGGGAGCAGTTCTTC	many	TRBV20-1	TRBJ2-1	NA
CASSWGSSYNSPLHF	TGTGCCAGCAGTTGGGGGAGCTCCTATAATTCACCCCTCCACTTT	few	TRBV28	TRBJ1-6	NA
CASTWTGLNTEAFF	TGTGCCAGCACCTGGACAGGTTTGAACACTGAAGCTTTCTTT	few	TRBV6-1	TRBJ1-1	TRBD1
CASSWDRPSSEAFF	TGCGCCAGCAGCTGGGACAGGCCCTCCAGTGAAGCTTTCTTT	NA	TRBV5-1	TRBJ1-1	TRBD1
CASSFQGGEAFF	TGTGCCAGCAGTTTTCAGGGGGGGGAAGCTTTCTTT	few	TRBV27	TRBJ1-1	TRBD1
CASSLSWYNEQFF	TGTGCCAGCAGTTTGTCATGGTACAATGAGCAGTTCTTC	many	TRBV28	TRBJ2-1	NA
CASSQDWGGTYNEQFF	TGCGCCAGCAGCCAAGATTGGGGGGGAACCTACAATGAGCAGTTCTTC	NA	TRBV4-1	TRBJ2-1	TRBD2
CASSAQEAHGYTF	TGTGCCAGCTCAGCACAGGAGGCTCATGGCTACACCTTC	many	TRBV18	TRBJ1-2	NA
CSARAPEILYGYTF	TGCAGTGCTAGAGCGCCAGAAATCCTCTATGGCTACACCTTC	few	TRBV20-1	TRBJ1-2	NA
CSATSGLYEQYF	TGCAGTGCTACCAGCGGTCTCTACGAGCAGTACTTC	NA	TRBV20-1	TRBJ2-7	NA
CASSAPGTSGFKNIQYF	TGTGCCAGCAGCGCCCCCGGGACTAGCGGATTTAAAAACATTCAGTACTTC	few	TRBV9	TRBJ2-4	TRBD2
CASSLAFSQETQYF	TGTGCCAGCAGCTTAGCCTTCTCCCAAGAGACCCAGTACTTC	few	TRBV7-2	TRBJ2-5	NA
CSGAQETQYF	TGCAGCGGGGCCCAAGAGACCCAGTACTTC	NA	TRBV29-1	TRBJ2-5	NA
CASSFGLADYNEQFF	TGCGCCAGCAGCTTTGGACTAGCGGATTACAATGAGCAGTTCTTC	few	TRBV5-1	TRBJ2-1	TRBD2
CASSQVYGPSSGNTIYF	TGCGCCAGCAGCCAAGTGTATGGCCCCTCGTCGGGAAACACCATATATTTT	many	TRBV4-3	TRBJ1-3	NA
CSARYSTDTQYF	TGCAGTGCTAGGTATAGCACAGATACGCAGTATTTT	few	TRBV20-1	TRBJ2-3	NA
CASRPHSSTDTQYF	TGTGCCAGCAGGCCTCATTCTAGCACAGATACGCAGTATTTT	NA	TRBV12-3/TRBV12-4	TRBJ2-3	NA
CASSGGLDSTGELFF	TGCGCCAGCAGCGGCGGACTAGACAGCACCGGGGAGCTGTTTTTT	few	TRBV4-1	TRBJ2-2	TRBD2
CASSSPSSYEQYF	TGTGCCAGCAGTTCGCCTTCTTCCTACGAGCAGTACTTC	NA	TRBV12-3/TRBV12-4	TRBJ2-7	NA
CASSTDQPGSYEQYF	TGTGCCAGCAGCACAGATCAGCCGGGGAGCTACGAGCAGTACTTC	NA	TRBV7-2	TRBJ2-7	NA
CASRRGWNTEAFF	TGTGCCAGCCGCAGGGGGTGGAACACTGAAGCTTTCTTT	NA	TRBV6-2/TRBV6-3	TRBJ1-1	TRBD1
CATTTGRIYNEQFF	TGTGCCACCACGACGGGACGGATATACAATGAGCAGTTCTTC	NA	TRBV15	TRBJ2-1	NA
CSARGPTVDTQYF	TGCAGTGCTAGAGGCCCGACAGTCGATACGCAGTATTTT	few	TRBV20-1	TRBJ2-3	NA
CASSTRDRRVGTGANVLTF	TGTGCCAGCAGCACCAGGGACAGAAGGGTTGGGACTGGGGCCAACGTCCTGACTTTC	few	TRBV7-9	TRBJ2-6	TRBD1
CASSRDARADTQYF	TGTGCCAGCAGCCGGGACGCTCGCGCAGATACGCAGTATTTT	NA	TRBV28	TRBJ2-3	NA
CASSITDGAHGPQHF	TGTGCCAGCAGCATCACCGACGGGGCCCATGGGCCCCAGCATTTT	NA	TRBV9	TRBJ1-5	NA
CASSKMTDLSEAFF	TGTGCCAGCAGTAAAATGACAGATCTATCTGAAGCTTTCTTT	many	TRBV28	TRBJ1-1	NA
CASSLAGAVAEAFF	TGTGCCAGCAGCTTGGCGGGGGCGGTGGCTGAAGCTTTCTTT	many	TRBV11-2	TRBJ1-1	NA
CASSFDRASYEQYF	TGTGCCAGCAGTTTCGACAGGGCTTCCTACGAGCAGTACTTC	few	TRBV27	TRBJ2-7	TRBD1
CSANRESEQFF	TGCAGTGCGAATCGGGAAAGTGAGCAGTTCTTC	many	TRBV20-1	TRBJ2-1	NA
CASSPGTSGPYEQYF	TGTGCCAGCAGCCCTGGGACTAGCGGACCCTACGAGCAGTACTTC	many	TRBV3-1	TRBJ2-7	TRBD2
CATSGTGRNEKLFF	TGTGCCACCAGCGGTACTGGACGTAATGAAAAACTGTTTTTT	NA	TRBV15	TRBJ1-4	NA
CASSLAGYEQYF	TGTGCCAGCAGCCTAGCAGGGTACGAGCAGTACTTC	many	TRBV11-2	TRBJ2-7	NA
CASSLQGYGYTF	TGTGCCAGCAGCCTCCAGGGCTATGGCTACACCTTC	many	TRBV7-9	TRBJ1-2	NA
CSARPGLAGYEQYF	TGCAGTGCTAGACCTGGACTAGCGGGATACGAGCAGTACTTC	NA	TRBV20-1	TRBJ2-7	TRBD2
CASSLRFDQPQHF	TGTGCCAGCAGTTTACGGTTTGATCAGCCCCAGCATTTT	NA	TRBV12-3/TRBV12-4	TRBJ1-5	NA
CASSTTANTEAFF	TGTGCCAGCAGTACAACAGCGAACACTGAAGCTTTCTTT	NA	TRBV6-5	TRBJ1-1	NA
CASSLLAGLSTDTQYF	TGCGCCAGCAGCCTCTTGGCGGGACTTAGCACAGATACGCAGTATTTT	few	TRBV4-1	TRBJ2-3	NA
CASSRRGQETQYF	TGCGCCAGCAGCCGCAGGGGCCAAGAGACCCAGTACTTC	few	TRBV5-1	TRBJ2-5	NA